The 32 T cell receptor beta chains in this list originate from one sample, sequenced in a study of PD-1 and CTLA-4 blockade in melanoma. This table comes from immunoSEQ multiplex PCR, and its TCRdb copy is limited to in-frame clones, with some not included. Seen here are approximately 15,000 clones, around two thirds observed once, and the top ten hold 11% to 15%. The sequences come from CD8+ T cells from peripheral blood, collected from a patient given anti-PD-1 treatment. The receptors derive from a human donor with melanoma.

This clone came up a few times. The CDR3 sequence is CASSQTGTSGGSYEQYF. The CDR3 DNA reads TGTGCCAGCAGCCAAACCGGGACTAGCGGAGGCTCCTACGAGCAGTACTTC. The V call is TRBV7-9, the J call TRBJ2-7; 11 positions agree with TRBD2. After removal of 5 bases from V and 0 bases from J, the junction contained 9 bases not matched to a gene. CDR1 is SEHNR, CDR2 FQNEAQ, per germline (reference sequence). This CDR3 is 17 amino acids long.

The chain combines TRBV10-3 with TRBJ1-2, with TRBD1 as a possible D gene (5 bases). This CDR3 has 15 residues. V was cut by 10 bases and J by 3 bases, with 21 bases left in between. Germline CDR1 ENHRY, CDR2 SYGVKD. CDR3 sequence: CATSSGREIYYGYTF. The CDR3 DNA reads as TGTGCCACCTCCTCAGGGAGGGAAATCTACTATGGCTACACCTTC.

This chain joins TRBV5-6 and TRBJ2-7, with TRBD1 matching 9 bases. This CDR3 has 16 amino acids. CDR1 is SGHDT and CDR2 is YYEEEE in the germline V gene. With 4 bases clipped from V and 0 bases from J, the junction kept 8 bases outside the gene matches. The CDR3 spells CASSPTGGLSSYEQYF. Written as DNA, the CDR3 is TGTGCCAGCAGCCCTACAGGGGGCCTTAGCTCCTACGAGCAGTACTTC.

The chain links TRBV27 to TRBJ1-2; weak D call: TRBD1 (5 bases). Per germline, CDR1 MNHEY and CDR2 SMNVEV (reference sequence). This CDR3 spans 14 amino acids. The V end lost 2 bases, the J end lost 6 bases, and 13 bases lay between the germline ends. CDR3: CASSLGGYGDGYTF. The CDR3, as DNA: TGTGCCAGCAGTTTAGGGGGATATGGCGATGGCTACACCTTC.

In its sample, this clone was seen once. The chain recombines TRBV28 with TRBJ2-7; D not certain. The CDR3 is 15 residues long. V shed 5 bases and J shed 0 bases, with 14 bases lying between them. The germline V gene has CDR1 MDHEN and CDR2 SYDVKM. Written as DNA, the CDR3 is TGTGCCAGCAGTACCCCCGGGCCGAGCTCCTACGAGCAGTACTTC. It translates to CASSTPGPSSYEQYF.

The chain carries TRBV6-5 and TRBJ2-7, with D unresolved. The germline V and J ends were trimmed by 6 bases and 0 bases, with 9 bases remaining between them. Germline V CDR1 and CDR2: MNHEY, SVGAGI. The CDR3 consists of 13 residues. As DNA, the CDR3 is TGTGCCAGCAGCCCGACACGCTCCTACGAGCAGTACTTC. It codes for CASSPTRSYEQYF.

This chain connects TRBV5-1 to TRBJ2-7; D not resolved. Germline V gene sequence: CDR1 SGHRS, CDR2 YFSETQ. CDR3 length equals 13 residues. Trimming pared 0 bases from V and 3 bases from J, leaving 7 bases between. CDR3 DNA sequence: TGCGCCAGCAGCTTGGAACCCCACTACGAGCAGTACTTC. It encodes CASSLEPHYEQYF.

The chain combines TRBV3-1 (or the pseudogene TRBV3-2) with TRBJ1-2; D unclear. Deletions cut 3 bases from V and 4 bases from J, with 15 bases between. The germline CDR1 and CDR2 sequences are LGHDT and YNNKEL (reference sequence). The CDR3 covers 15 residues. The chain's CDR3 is CASSQVESWGYGYTF. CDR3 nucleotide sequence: TGTGCCAGCAGCCAGGTTGAAAGCTGGGGCTATGGCTACACCTTC.

CDR3 protein: CAWRIGETGEQYF. The DNA for the CDR3 is TGTGCCTGGAGAATTGGGGAAACGGGGGAGCAGTACTTC. The chain is built from TRBV30 and TRBJ2-7; possible D gene TRBD2, 5 bases. The V gene's germline CDR1 is GTSNPN and CDR2 SVGIG (reference sequence). Trimming removed 3 bases at V and 7 bases at J, with 16 bases between. This CDR3 contains 13 residues.

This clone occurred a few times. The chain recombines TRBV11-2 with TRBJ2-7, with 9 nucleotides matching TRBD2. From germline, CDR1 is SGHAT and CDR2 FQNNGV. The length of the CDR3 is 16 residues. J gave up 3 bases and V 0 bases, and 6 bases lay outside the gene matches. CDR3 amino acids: CASSLDPAGGNYEQYF. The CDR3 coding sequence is TGTGCCAGCAGCTTAGATCCAGCGGGAGGAAACTACGAGCAGTACTTC.

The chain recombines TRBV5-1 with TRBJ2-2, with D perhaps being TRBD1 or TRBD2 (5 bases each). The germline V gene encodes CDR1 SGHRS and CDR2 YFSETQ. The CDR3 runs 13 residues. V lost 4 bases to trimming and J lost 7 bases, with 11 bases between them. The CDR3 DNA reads TGCGCCAGCAGCGATGGGACGAGCGGGGAGCTGTTTTTT. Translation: CASSDGTSGELFF. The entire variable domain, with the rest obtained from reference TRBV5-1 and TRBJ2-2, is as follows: KAGVTQTPRYLIKTRGQQVTLSCSPISGHRSVSWYQQTPGQGLQFLFEYFSETQRNKGNFPGRFSGRQFSNSRSEMNVSTLELGDSALYLCASSDGTSGELFFGEGSRLTVL.

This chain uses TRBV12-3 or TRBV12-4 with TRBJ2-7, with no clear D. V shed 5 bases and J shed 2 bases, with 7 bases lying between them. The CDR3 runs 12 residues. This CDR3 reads CASSPTAYEQYF. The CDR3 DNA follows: TGTGCCAGCAGTCCGACTGCCTACGAGCAGTACTTC.

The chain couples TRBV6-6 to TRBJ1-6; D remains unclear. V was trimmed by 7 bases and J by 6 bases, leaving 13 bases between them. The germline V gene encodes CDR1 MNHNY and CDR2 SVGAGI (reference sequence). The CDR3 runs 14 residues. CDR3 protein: CASTPAATNSPLHF. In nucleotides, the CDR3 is TGTGCCAGCACCCCCGCCGCCACTAATTCACCCCTCCACTTT.

Here the CDR3 reads CAWNRPEGIWFF. CDR3 nucleotide sequence: TGTGCCTGGAACCGTCCCGAGGGGATCTGGTTCTTC. The chain couples TRBV30 to TRBJ2-1, with D perhaps assigned TRBD1 or TRBD2 (5 bases each). V gave up 4 bases and J gave up 15 bases, with 19 bases separating them. The CDR3 has 12 amino acids. Germline V CDR1 and CDR2: GTSNPN, SVGIG (reference sequence).

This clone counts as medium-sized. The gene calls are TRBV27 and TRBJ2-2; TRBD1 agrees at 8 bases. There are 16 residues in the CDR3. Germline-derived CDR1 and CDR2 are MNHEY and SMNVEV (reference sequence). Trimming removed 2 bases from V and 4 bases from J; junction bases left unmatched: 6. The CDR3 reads CASSLRGRGRTGELFF. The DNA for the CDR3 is TGTGCCAGCAGTTTACGTGGCAGGGGGCGCACCGGGGAGCTGTTTTTT.

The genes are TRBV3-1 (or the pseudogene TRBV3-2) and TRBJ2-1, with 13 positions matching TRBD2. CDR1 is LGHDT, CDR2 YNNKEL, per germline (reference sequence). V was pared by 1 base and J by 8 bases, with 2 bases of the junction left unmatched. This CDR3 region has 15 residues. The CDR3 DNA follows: TGTGCCAGCAGCCAAGCGACTAGCGGGAGGCATGAGCAGTTCTTC. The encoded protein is CASSQATSGRHEQFF.

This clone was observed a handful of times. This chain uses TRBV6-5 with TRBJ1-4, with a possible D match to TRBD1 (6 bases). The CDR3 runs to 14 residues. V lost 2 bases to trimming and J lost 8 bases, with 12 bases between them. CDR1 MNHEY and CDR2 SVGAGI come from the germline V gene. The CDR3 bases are TGTGCCAGCAGTTACCTTACAGGGAACGAAAAACTGTTTTTT. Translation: CASSYLTGNEKLFF.

The CDR3 protein is CASSLDPYNEQFF. CDR3 sequence (DNA): TGCGCCAGCAGCTTGGATCCCTACAATGAGCAGTTCTTC. The V gene is TRBV5-1, the J gene TRBJ2-1; no clear D. The CDR3 is 13 amino acids. CDR1 is SGHRS and CDR2 is YFSETQ in the germline V gene. Trimming pared 0 bases from V and 2 bases from J, leaving 3 bases between.

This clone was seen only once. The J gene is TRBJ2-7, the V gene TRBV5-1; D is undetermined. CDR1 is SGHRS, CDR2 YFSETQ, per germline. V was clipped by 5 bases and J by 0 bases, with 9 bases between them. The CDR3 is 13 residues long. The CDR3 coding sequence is TGCGCCAGCAGGGGCTTCGACTCCTACGAGCAGTACTTC. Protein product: CASRGFDSYEQYF. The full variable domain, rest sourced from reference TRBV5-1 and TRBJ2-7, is KAGVTQTPRYLIKTRGQQVTLSCSPISGHRSVSWYQQTPGQGLQFLFEYFSETQRNKGNFPGRFSGRQFSNSRSEMNVSTLELGDSALYLCASRGFDSYEQYFGPGTRLTVT.

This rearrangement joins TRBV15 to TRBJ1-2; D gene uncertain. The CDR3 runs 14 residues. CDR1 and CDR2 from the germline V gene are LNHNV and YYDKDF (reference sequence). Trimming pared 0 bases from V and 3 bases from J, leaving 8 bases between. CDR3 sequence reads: CATSRDRSYYGYTF. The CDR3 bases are TGTGCCACCAGCAGAGATAGAAGCTACTATGGCTACACCTTC. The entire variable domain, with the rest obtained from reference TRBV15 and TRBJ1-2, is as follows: DAMVIQNPRYQVTQFGKPVTLSCSQTLNHNVMYWYQQKSSQAPKLLFHYYDKDFNNEADTPDNFQSRRPNTSFCFLDIRSPGLGDTAMYLCATSRDRSYYGYTFGSGTRLTVV.

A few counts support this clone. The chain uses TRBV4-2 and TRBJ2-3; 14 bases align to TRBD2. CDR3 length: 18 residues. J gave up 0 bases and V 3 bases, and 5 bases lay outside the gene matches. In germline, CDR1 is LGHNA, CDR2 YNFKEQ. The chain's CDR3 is CASSQTSGRAPSTDTQYF. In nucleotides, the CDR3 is TGTGCCAGCAGCCAGACTAGCGGGAGGGCACCTAGCACAGATACGCAGTATTTT.

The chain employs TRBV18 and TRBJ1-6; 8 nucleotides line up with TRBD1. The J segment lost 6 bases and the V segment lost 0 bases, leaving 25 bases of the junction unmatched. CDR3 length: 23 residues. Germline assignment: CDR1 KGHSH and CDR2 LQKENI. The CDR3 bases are TGTGCCAGCTCACCACCGTTTTCCGACTTCGATATGGACAGGGTGAGCGTTAATTCACCCCTCCACTTT. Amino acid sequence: CASSPPFSDFDMDRVSVNSPLHF.

CDR3 residues: CASSSPVGQGRDTQYF. DNA of the CDR3: TGTGCCAGTAGTAGTCCCGTGGGACAGGGGCGAGATACGCAGTATTTT. V usage is TRBV19 and J usage is TRBJ2-3; 10 nucleotides match TRBD1. The CDR3 covers 16 residues. Germline assignment: CDR1 LNHDA and CDR2 SQIVND (reference sequence). V shed 4 bases, J shed 5 bases, and the junction held 9 bases outside the gene matches.

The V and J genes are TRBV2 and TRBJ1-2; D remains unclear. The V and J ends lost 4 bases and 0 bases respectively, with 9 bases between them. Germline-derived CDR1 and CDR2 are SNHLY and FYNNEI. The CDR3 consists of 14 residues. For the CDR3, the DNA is TGTGCCAGCAGTGTGAGGGTTGCTAACTATGGCTACACCTTC. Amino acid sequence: CASSVRVANYGYTF.

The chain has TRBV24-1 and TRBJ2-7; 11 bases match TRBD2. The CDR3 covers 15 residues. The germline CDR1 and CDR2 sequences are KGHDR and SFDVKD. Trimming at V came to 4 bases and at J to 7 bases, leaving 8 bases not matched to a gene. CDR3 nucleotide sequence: TGTGCCACCAGTGACCAACTAGCGGGAGTAGGAGAGCAGTACTTC. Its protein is CATSDQLAGVGEQYF.

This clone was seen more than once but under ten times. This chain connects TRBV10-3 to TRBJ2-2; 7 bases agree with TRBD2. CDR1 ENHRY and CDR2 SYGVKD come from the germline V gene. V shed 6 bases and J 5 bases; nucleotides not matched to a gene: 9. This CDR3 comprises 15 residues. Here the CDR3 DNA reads TGTGCCATCAGGGGACTCAGCGGGGAGACCGGGGAGCTGTTTTTT. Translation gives CAIRGLSGETGELFF.

The CDR3, as DNA: TGTGCCAGCAGCGCGGGACAGGGGTTCGCGGGAGGGGTCTACAATGAGCAGTTCTTC. It codes for CASSAGQGFAGGVYNEQFF. V and J are TRBV5-4 and TRBJ2-1, with a tentative D call TRBD1 (10 bases). CDR3 length equals 19 residues. Trimming cost V 4 bases and J 3 bases, with 26 bases left between them. Germline V CDR1 and CDR2: SGHNT, YYREEE (reference sequence).

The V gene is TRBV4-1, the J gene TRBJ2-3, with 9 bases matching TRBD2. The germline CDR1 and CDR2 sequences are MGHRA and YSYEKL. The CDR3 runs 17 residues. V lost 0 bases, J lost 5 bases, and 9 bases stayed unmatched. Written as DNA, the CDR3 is TGCGCCAGCAGCCAAGAGACAGCGGGAGGTTGGGGAGATACGCAGTATTTT. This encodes CASSQETAGGWGDTQYF.

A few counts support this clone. The CDR3 DNA is TGCAGCGTTTACGGGGAGGTAGTGACCGGGGAGCTGTTTTTT. This encodes CSVYGEVVTGELFF. This sequence joins TRBV29-1 and TRBJ2-2, with TRBD2 as a possible D gene (6 bases). V lost 5 bases to trimming and J lost 5 bases, with 15 bases between them. The CDR3 is 14 residues long. Germline values: CDR1 SQVTM, CDR2 ANQGSEA.

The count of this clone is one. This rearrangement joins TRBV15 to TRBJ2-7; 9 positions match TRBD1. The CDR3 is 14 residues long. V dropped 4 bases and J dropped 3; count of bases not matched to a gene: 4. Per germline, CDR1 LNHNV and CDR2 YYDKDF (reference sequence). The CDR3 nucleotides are TGTGCCACCAGCACCCGGGACAGGGACTACGAGCAGTACTTC. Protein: CATSTRDRDYEQYF.

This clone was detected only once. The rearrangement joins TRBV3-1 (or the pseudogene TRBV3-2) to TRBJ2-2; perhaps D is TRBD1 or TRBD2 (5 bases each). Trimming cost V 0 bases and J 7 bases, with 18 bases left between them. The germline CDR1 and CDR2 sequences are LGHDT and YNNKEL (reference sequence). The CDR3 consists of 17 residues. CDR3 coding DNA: TGTGCCAGCAGCCAAGAGGGATGGGGGAGATTGAGCGGGGAGCTGTTTTTT. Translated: CASSQEGWGRLSGELFF.

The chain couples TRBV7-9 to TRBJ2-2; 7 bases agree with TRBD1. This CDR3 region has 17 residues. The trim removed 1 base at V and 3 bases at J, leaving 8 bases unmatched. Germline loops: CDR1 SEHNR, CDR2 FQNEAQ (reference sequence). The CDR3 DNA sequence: TGTGCCAGCAGCTTAGACCCCGGGACAGCCGACACCGGGGAGCTGTTTTTT. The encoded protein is CASSLDPGTADTGELFF.